A selection of T cell receptor beta chains follows, all from one sample in a study of graft-versus-host responses after intestinal transplantation. TCRdb's table, derived via immunoSEQ multiplex PCR, lists solely in-frame clones and lacks some. Altogether around 12,000 clones are present, 80% to 95% being singletons, with the ten largest covering under 5%. Sequences were derived from PBMCs, sampled approximately 35 months after intestinal transplantation. Receptors were obtained from a human patient who received an intestinal transplant, so some T cells may come from the graft donor. CDR3s include the opening cysteine and the closing phenylalanine or tryptophan. D genes are given only for firm matches. Some rows mark clone size as missing; the rest say once, few, many or name a class of expanded clone.

J gene: TRBJ2-1; clone size: NA; V gene: TRBV6-1; CDR3 length: 16; D gene: TRBD1; CDR3 protein: CASSEPGGPHYNEQFF; CDR3 DNA: TGTGCCAGCAGTGAACCAGGGGGCCCTCACTACAATGAGCAGTTCTTC
J gene: TRBJ1-5; clone size: NA; V gene: TRBV20-1; CDR3 length: 11; D gene: NA; CDR3 protein: CSAAGHQPQHF; CDR3 DNA: TGCAGTGCTGCCGGGCATCAGCCCCAGCATTTT
J gene: TRBJ1-1; clone size: once; V gene: TRBV2; CDR3 length: 14; D gene: NA; CDR3 protein: CASSVRAMNTEAFF; CDR3 DNA: TGTGCCAGCAGTGTGAGGGCCATGAACACTGAAGCTTTCTTT
J gene: TRBJ2-1; clone size: NA; V gene: TRBV7-3; CDR3 length: 17; D gene: NA; CDR3 protein: CASSLRWAEVSYNEQFF; CDR3 DNA: TGTGCCAGCAGCTTAAGATGGGCAGAAGTCTCCTACAATGAGCAGTTCTTC
J gene: TRBJ1-4; clone size: NA; V gene: TRBV29-1; CDR3 length: 14; D gene: NA; CDR3 protein: CSVEVDGFNEKLFF; CDR3 DNA: TGCAGCGTTGAAGTGGACGGGTTTAATGAAAAACTGTTTTTT
J gene: TRBJ2-1; clone size: once; V gene: TRBV7-3; CDR3 length: 15; D gene: TRBD1; CDR3 protein: CASSLGTGVYNEQFF; CDR3 DNA: TGTGCCAGCAGCTTAGGGACAGGGGTCTACAATGAGCAGTTCTTC
J gene: TRBJ1-2; clone size: NA; V gene: TRBV9; CDR3 length: 15; D gene: TRBD1; CDR3 protein: CASSVGRDSLRGYTF; CDR3 DNA: TGTGCCAGCAGCGTAGGACGGGACAGCCTTCGGGGCTACACCTTC
J gene: TRBJ1-2; clone size: NA; V gene: TRBV6-6; CDR3 length: 15; D gene: NA; CDR3 protein: CASSAPGDTNYGYTF; CDR3 DNA: TGTGCCAGCAGTGCCCCCGGGGACACCAACTATGGCTACACCTTC
J gene: TRBJ2-3; clone size: NA; V gene: TRBV11-2; CDR3 length: 15; D gene: NA; CDR3 protein: CASSLGASRGDTQYF; CDR3 DNA: TGTGCCAGCAGCTTAGGGGCTAGCCGGGGAGATACGCAGTATTTT
J gene: TRBJ1-4; clone size: NA; V gene: TRBV7-8; CDR3 length: 17; D gene: TRBD1; CDR3 protein: CASSYTQGPGTNEKLFF; CDR3 DNA: TGTGCCAGCAGCTACACACAGGGGCCCGGAACTAATGAAAAACTGTTTTTT
J gene: TRBJ2-7; clone size: NA; V gene: TRBV4-1; CDR3 length: 15; D gene: TRBD2; CDR3 protein: CASSQEGGAFYEQYF; CDR3 DNA: TGCGCCAGCAGCCAAGAGGGAGGGGCTTTCTACGAGCAGTACTTC
J gene: TRBJ2-1; clone size: NA; V gene: TRBV27; CDR3 length: 15; D gene: TRBD2; CDR3 protein: CASSLTGGGAWEQFF; CDR3 DNA: TGTGCCAGCAGTTTAACGGGCGGGGGGGCCTGGGAGCAGTTCTTC
J gene: TRBJ1-3; clone size: NA; V gene: TRBV7-8; CDR3 length: 18; D gene: TRBD1; CDR3 protein: CASSLGGQGARSGNTIYF; CDR3 DNA: TGTGCCAGCAGCTTAGGGGGACAGGGGGCAAGGTCTGGAAACACCATATATTTT
J gene: TRBJ2-5; clone size: NA; V gene: TRBV12-5; CDR3 length: 14; D gene: TRBD2; CDR3 protein: CASGLVAGVETQYF; CDR3 DNA: TGTGCTAGTGGTTTGGTAGCGGGGGTAGAGACCCAGTACTTC
J gene: TRBJ1-2; clone size: NA; V gene: TRBV7-3; CDR3 length: 13; D gene: NA; CDR3 protein: CASSATMDYGYTF; CDR3 DNA: TGTGCCAGCAGCGCAACCATGGACTATGGCTACACCTTC
J gene: TRBJ1-6; clone size: NA; V gene: TRBV6-1; CDR3 length: 13; D gene: TRBD1; CDR3 protein: CASTPGQGGPLHF; CDR3 DNA: TGTGCCAGCACCCCGGGACAGGGCGGTCCCCTCCACTTT
J gene: TRBJ1-1; clone size: NA; V gene: TRBV7-6; CDR3 length: 13; D gene: NA; CDR3 protein: CASSRTGNTEAFF; CDR3 DNA: TGTGCCAGCAGCCGAACAGGGAACACTGAAGCTTTCTTT
J gene: TRBJ2-7; clone size: NA; V gene: TRBV18; CDR3 length: 16; D gene: TRBD2; CDR3 protein: CASSRTSGGDSYEQYF; CDR3 DNA: TGTGCCAGCTCACGGACTAGCGGGGGGGACTCCTACGAGCAGTACTTC
J gene: TRBJ1-2; clone size: NA; V gene: TRBV29-1; CDR3 length: 13; D gene: NA; CDR3 protein: CSVEDQGFGGYTF; CDR3 DNA: TGCAGCGTTGAAGATCAGGGATTCGGTGGCTACACCTTC
J gene: TRBJ1-5; clone size: once; V gene: TRBV7-8; CDR3 length: 13; D gene: NA; CDR3 protein: CASTTPGGQPQHF; CDR3 DNA: TGTGCCAGCACCACCCCAGGAGGACAGCCCCAGCATTTT
J gene: TRBJ2-5; clone size: NA; V gene: TRBV2; CDR3 length: 14; D gene: TRBD1; CDR3 protein: CASSVQGLKETQYF; CDR3 DNA: TGTGCCAGCAGTGTACAGGGGTTGAAAGAGACCCAGTACTTC
J gene: TRBJ1-1; clone size: NA; V gene: TRBV5-6; CDR3 length: 15; D gene: NA; CDR3 protein: CASSPPTAMNTEAFF; CDR3 DNA: TGTGCCAGCAGCCCACCGACCGCGATGAACACTGAAGCTTTCTTT
J gene: TRBJ1-3; clone size: NA; V gene: TRBV15; CDR3 length: 15; D gene: NA; CDR3 protein: CATSRDRIFGNTIYF; CDR3 DNA: TGTGCCACCAGCAGAGATAGGATTTTTGGAAACACCATATATTTT
J gene: TRBJ2-7; clone size: NA; V gene: TRBV9; CDR3 length: 19; D gene: TRBD2; CDR3 protein: CASSVGVGLAGAFSYEQYF; CDR3 DNA: TGTGCCAGCAGCGTGGGGGTGGGACTAGCGGGGGCCTTCTCCTACGAGCAGTACTTC
J gene: TRBJ2-1; clone size: NA; V gene: TRBV9; CDR3 length: 14; D gene: TRBD2; CDR3 protein: CASSVTSGHNEQFF; CDR3 DNA: TGTGCCAGCAGCGTGACTAGCGGACACAATGAGCAGTTCTTC
J gene: TRBJ2-7; clone size: NA; V gene: TRBV19; CDR3 length: 12; D gene: NA; CDR3 protein: CASRPPGGEQYF; CDR3 DNA: TGTGCCAGTAGGCCACCCGGGGGAGAGCAGTACTTC
J gene: TRBJ2-3; clone size: NA; V gene: TRBV5-1; CDR3 length: 15; D gene: TRBD1; CDR3 protein: CASSPRTGRTDTQYF; CDR3 DNA: TGCGCCAGCAGCCCGAGGACAGGGCGGACAGATACGCAGTATTTT
J gene: TRBJ1-2; clone size: NA; V gene: TRBV11-2; CDR3 length: 13; D gene: NA; CDR3 protein: CASSLAGLYGYTF; CDR3 DNA: TGTGCCAGCAGCTTAGCAGGTCTCTATGGCTACACCTTC
J gene: TRBJ1-2; clone size: NA; V gene: TRBV7-2; CDR3 length: 18; D gene: NA; CDR3 protein: CASSLAKGSRTPNYGYTF; CDR3 DNA: TGTGCCAGCAGCTTAGCAAAGGGGTCGCGGACCCCTAACTATGGCTACACCTTC
J gene: TRBJ1-2; clone size: NA; V gene: TRBV5-5; CDR3 length: 16; D gene: NA; CDR3 protein: CASSLKSGFLYYGYTF; CDR3 DNA: TGTGCCAGCAGCTTGAAATCAGGTTTCCTTTACTATGGCTACACCTTC
J gene: TRBJ2-3; clone size: NA; V gene: TRBV10-3; CDR3 length: 15; D gene: NA; CDR3 protein: CAIKSGGASTDTQYF; CDR3 DNA: TGTGCCATCAAGAGTGGCGGGGCGAGCACAGATACGCAGTATTTT
J gene: TRBJ1-5; clone size: NA; V gene: TRBV19; CDR3 length: 13; D gene: NA; CDR3 protein: CASSRKTDQPQHF; CDR3 DNA: TGTGCCAGTAGTAGAAAGACCGATCAGCCCCAGCATTTT
J gene: TRBJ1-1; clone size: once; V gene: TRBV10-3; CDR3 length: 15; D gene: TRBD1; CDR3 protein: CAITSGADRGTEAFF; CDR3 DNA: TGTGCCATCACCTCCGGAGCGGACAGGGGCACTGAAGCTTTCTTT
J gene: TRBJ1-4; clone size: NA; V gene: TRBV2; CDR3 length: 15; D gene: NA; CDR3 protein: CASSSQGGTNEKLFF; CDR3 DNA: TGTGCCAGCAGCTCACAGGGTGGGACTAATGAAAAACTGTTTTTT
J gene: TRBJ1-6; clone size: NA; V gene: TRBV2; CDR3 length: 15; D gene: NA; CDR3 protein: CASSERRGGDSPLHF; CDR3 DNA: TGTGCCAGCAGTGAACGGAGGGGGGGGGATTCACCCCTCCACTTT
J gene: TRBJ1-1; clone size: NA; V gene: TRBV18; CDR3 length: 14; D gene: NA; CDR3 protein: CASSPQGPNTEAFF; CDR3 DNA: TGTGCCAGCTCACCACAAGGGCCGAACACTGAAGCTTTCTTT
J gene: TRBJ1-3; clone size: NA; V gene: TRBV2; CDR3 length: 16; D gene: NA; CDR3 protein: CASRRDTTNSGNTIYF; CDR3 DNA: TGTGCCAGCAGGAGGGACACAACGAACTCTGGAAACACCATATATTTT
J gene: TRBJ1-4; clone size: NA; V gene: TRBV5-4; CDR3 length: 16; D gene: NA; CDR3 protein: CASSNSRGDFREKLFF; CDR3 DNA: TGTGCCAGCAGCAACTCACGGGGGGATTTTCGTGAAAAACTGTTTTTT
J gene: TRBJ1-2; clone size: NA; V gene: TRBV4-1; CDR3 length: 14; D gene: NA; CDR3 protein: CASSQGRPSDGYTF; CDR3 DNA: TGCGCCAGCAGCCAAGGACGGCCGTCAGATGGCTACACCTTC
J gene: TRBJ1-4; clone size: NA; V gene: TRBV6-5; CDR3 length: 12; D gene: NA; CDR3 protein: CASSYSEGRLFF; CDR3 DNA: TGTGCCAGCAGTTACTCGGAGGGGAGACTGTTTTTT
J gene: TRBJ2-7; clone size: NA; V gene: TRBV5-4; CDR3 length: 14; D gene: NA; CDR3 protein: CASSVGGTGVEQYF; CDR3 DNA: TGTGCCAGCAGTGTGGGGGGAACAGGGGTCGAGCAGTACTTC
J gene: TRBJ2-2; clone size: once; V gene: TRBV6-5; CDR3 length: 13; D gene: NA; CDR3 protein: CASMAGGAGELFF; CDR3 DNA: TGTGCCAGCATGGCCGGCGGGGCCGGGGAGCTGTTTTTT
J gene: TRBJ1-3; clone size: NA; V gene: TRBV7-3; CDR3 length: 17; D gene: NA; CDR3 protein: CASSSQRPDGTGNTIYF; CDR3 DNA: TGTGCCAGCAGCTCACAGCGACCAGACGGTACTGGAAACACCATATATTTT
J gene: TRBJ1-1; clone size: NA; V gene: TRBV2; CDR3 length: 13; D gene: NA; CDR3 protein: CASSEESFNEAFF; CDR3 DNA: TGTGCCAGCAGTGAAGAGAGCTTCAATGAAGCTTTCTTT
J gene: TRBJ2-1; clone size: NA; V gene: TRBV6-6; CDR3 length: 15; D gene: TRBD2; CDR3 protein: CASSSTSGDYNEQFF; CDR3 DNA: TGTGCCAGCAGTTCCACTAGCGGGGACTACAATGAGCAGTTCTTC
J gene: TRBJ2-1; clone size: once; V gene: TRBV27; CDR3 length: 15; D gene: TRBD2; CDR3 protein: CASSLPGLAGGEQFF; CDR3 DNA: TGTGCCAGCAGTTTACCGGGACTAGCGGGGGGTGAGCAGTTCTTC
J gene: TRBJ1-5; clone size: once; V gene: TRBV7-2; CDR3 length: 15; D gene: NA; CDR3 protein: CASSLGVGVHQPQHF; CDR3 DNA: TGTGCCAGCAGCTTAGGGGTCGGCGTCCATCAGCCCCAGCATTTT
J gene: TRBJ1-6; clone size: NA; V gene: TRBV5-6; CDR3 length: 14; D gene: NA; CDR3 protein: CASSPRTRNSPLHF; CDR3 DNA: TGTGCCAGCAGCCCCCGGACCCGGAATTCACCCCTCCACTTT
J gene: TRBJ2-3; clone size: NA; V gene: TRBV6-4; CDR3 length: 13; D gene: NA; CDR3 protein: CASSVLPSDTQYF; CDR3 DNA: TGTGCCAGCAGTGTCCTCCCGAGTGATACGCAGTATTTT
J gene: TRBJ2-5; clone size: NA; V gene: TRBV7-6; CDR3 length: 17; D gene: TRBD2; CDR3 protein: CASSLATSGGRGETQYF; CDR3 DNA: TGTGCCAGCAGCTTAGCGACTAGCGGGGGCCGTGGGGAGACCCAGTACTTC